Below, 21 T cell receptor beta chains from the same sample are listed, as sequenced in a study of identical twins. TCRdb used MiXCR to reprocess the 5' RACE reads, holding one entry per CDR3 protein. The profile covers approximately 220,000 distinct CDR3 sequences, with around 8.1% appearing a single time and less than 2% taken by the ten largest. This same sample was also taken into another study, of yellow fever vaccine responses in identical twins.

The sequencing input was memory (CD45RO+) T cells sorted from blood. Receptors originate from a woman in her late teens or twenties in good health.

The V call is TRBV20-1, the J call TRBJ2-4; D may be TRBD1 (5 bases). CDR1 DFQATT and CDR2 SNEGSKA come from the germline V gene (reference sequence). This CDR3 is built from 14 residues. For the CDR3, the DNA is TGCTTCTGGGGCCAGGCTCTAGCCAAAAACATTCAGTACTTC. Translating it yields CFWGQALAKNIQYF.

The chain recombines TRBV3-1 with TRBJ2-5; TRBD2 matches 8 bases. V lost 5 bases, J lost 4 bases, and 12 bases stayed unmatched. The CDR3 loop spans 16 amino acids. CDR1 and CDR2 from the germline V gene are LGHDT and YNNKEL (reference sequence). In DNA form, the CDR3 reads TGTGCCAGCAGCAAGCACGGGGGGGCATTCGGAGAGACCCAGTACTTC. Translation: CASSKHGGAFGETQYF.

The chain links TRBV4-3 to TRBJ1-2; tentatively, D is TRBD1 (6 bases). Looked up from germline, CDR1 is LGHNA and CDR2 is YSLEER. The CDR3 runs to 16 residues. Trimming stripped 5 bases from V and 2 bases from J, with 18 bases between. The CDR3 is CASSITLGGPNYGYTF. CDR3 bases: TGCGCCAGCAGCATAACGTTAGGGGGGCCCAACTATGGCTACACCTTC.

This clonotype was counted at least ten times. The V call is TRBV7-8, the J call TRBJ2-5; 8 nucleotides match TRBD2. Trimming took 0 bases from V and 4 from J; bases not matched to a gene: 7. CDR3 length equals 16 residues. Per the germline V gene, CDR1 is SGHVS and CDR2 is FQNEAQ. For the CDR3, the DNA is TGTGCCAGCAGCTTAGCTGCGGGGGGAGGATCAGAGACCCAGTACTTC. Its protein product is CASSLAAGGGSETQYF.

There are many counts of this clonotype. Here the CDR3 DNA reads TGTGCCAGCAGCCAAGATTTTAGAGGGAGTGGGACTAGCGATGCCGCTGAGCAGTTCTTC. Encoded protein: CASSQDFRGSGTSDAAEQFF. The chain couples TRBV4-2 to TRBJ2-1; 10 nucleotides agree with TRBD2. The CDR3 is made up of 20 amino acids. Germline loops: CDR1 LGHNA, CDR2 YNFKEQ. J was trimmed by 9 bases and V by 0 bases; bases with no gene match: 20.

This clonotype was seen only a few times. The gene calls are TRBV6-1 and TRBJ1-5; D not certain. The V gene's germline CDR1 is MNHNS and CDR2 SASEGT. V was shortened by 4 bases and J by 7 bases, with 11 bases between the two germline ends. The length of the CDR3 is 13 residues. This CDR3 is CASSGGVGQPQHF. Here the CDR3 DNA reads TGTGCCAGCAGTGGTGGGGTAGGGCAGCCCCAGCATTTT.

This clonotype has at least ten counts. The chain links TRBV27 to TRBJ2-7; no definite D call. The V and J ends lost 5 bases and 8 bases respectively, with 19 bases between them. CDR3 size: 14 residues. Germline CDR1 and CDR2: MNHEY and SMNVEV (reference sequence). The CDR3 loop reads CASSPSPQQTKQYF. The CDR3 DNA reads as TGTGCCAGCAGTCCCTCACCACAGCAAACAAAGCAGTACTTC.

In this sample, this clonotype turned up a few times. The CDR3 is CSAEDSGTNYEQYF. The CDR3 DNA sequence: TGCAGTGCTGAAGATAGCGGGACAAACTACGAGCAGTACTTC. The chain has TRBV20-1 and TRBJ2-7, with 8 nucleotides matching TRBD2. The CDR3 extends over 14 amino acids. The V segment lost 5 bases and the J segment 3 bases; nucleotides outside the gene matches: 9. Germline loops: CDR1 DFQATT, CDR2 SNEGSKA (reference sequence).

V is TRBV6-4 and J is TRBJ2-3; 11 bases match TRBD2. This CDR3 has 15 residues. Germline CDR1 reads MRHNA; CDR2 reads SNTAGT. V was pared by 6 bases and J by 4 bases, with 6 bases of the junction left unmatched. Here the CDR3 reads CASSPGTSGPDTQYF. The DNA for the CDR3 is TGTGCCAGCAGCCCAGGGACTAGCGGCCCAGATACGCAGTATTTT.

This clonotype was found many times. The chain combines TRBV6-5 with TRBJ2-3; D may be TRBD2 (7 bases). Germline values: CDR1 MNHEY, CDR2 SVGAGI. The CDR3 runs 16 residues. V gave up 4 bases and J gave up 3 bases, with 17 bases separating them. CDR3 nucleotides: TGTGCCAGCAGTTCCTTTCTGGCGGGGGCAACAGATACGCAGTATTTT. Translating it yields CASSSFLAGATDTQYF.

In this sample, this clonotype turned up a few times. V usage is TRBV20-1 and J usage is TRBJ2-3; 11 bases map to TRBD2. V gave up 0 bases and J gave up 6 bases; unmatched junction bases: 2. CDR1 and CDR2 from the germline V gene are DFQATT and SNEGSKA (reference sequence). This CDR3 comprises 14 residues. The chain's CDR3 is CSARDSGGADTQYF. The CDR3 DNA reads as TGCAGTGCTAGAGATAGCGGGGGGGCGGATACGCAGTATTTT.

The sample holds a few counts of this clonotype. The chain is built from TRBV10-2 and TRBJ1-5; no reliable D call. Germline V lookup: CDR1 WSHSY, CDR2 SAAADI. V was shortened by 7 bases and J by 1 base, with 8 bases between the two germline ends. The CDR3 extends over 13 amino acids. The CDR3 DNA reads TGCGCCAGCACCGCAGCCAGCAATCAGCCCCAGCATTTT. As protein: CASTAASNQPQHF.

The sample holds many counts of this clonotype. The chain combines TRBV3-1 with TRBJ2-2; 11 positions match TRBD1. CDR3 length equals 17 residues. Germline V gives CDR1 LGHDT, CDR2 YNNKEL (reference sequence). Unmatched junction bases numbered 5, after V lost 1 base and J lost 4 bases. The DNA for the CDR3 is TGTGCCAGCAGCCAAGTAGGGACAGGGGGATTCACCGGGGAGCTGTTTTTT. This gives the protein CASSQVGTGGFTGELFF.

V gene TRBV10-2 combines with J gene TRBJ2-2; 8 bases are shared with TRBD2. The junction had 0 bases not matched to a gene; V was cut back by 4 bases and J by 5 bases. The CDR3 has 13 residues. Per germline, CDR1 WSHSY and CDR2 SAAADI. This chain's CDR3 is CASSGGGTGELFF. The CDR3 bases are TGCGCCAGCAGTGGCGGGGGGACCGGGGAGCTGTTTTTT.

Only a few counts were recorded for this clonotype. This chain joins TRBV5-6 and TRBJ2-5; 12 bases map to TRBD2. From germline, CDR1 is SGHDT and CDR2 YYEEEE. The CDR3 runs to 18 residues. V lost 0 bases to trimming and J lost 4 bases; unmatched junction nucleotides: 10. This chain's CDR3 is CASSLALAGGQMGETQYF. For the CDR3, the DNA is TGTGCCAGCAGCTTGGCCCTAGCGGGGGGGCAGATGGGAGAGACCCAGTACTTC. The full variable domain, completed using reference TRBV5-6 and TRBJ2-5, is DAGVTQSPTHLIKTRGQQVTLRCSPKSGHDTVSWYQQALGQGPQFIFQYYEEEERQRGNFPDRFSGHQFPNYSSELNVNALLLGDSALYLCASSLALAGGQMGETQYFGPGTRLLVL.

This clonotype was observed a handful of times. One end of the junction does not line up with germline, which may come from a read error. The rearrangement joins TRBV10-3 to TRBJ2-3; TRBD1 or TRBD2 may be the D gene (5 bases each). Germline assignment: CDR1 ENHRY and CDR2 SYGVKD. This CDR3 is built from 17 residues. The CDR3 spells CASSESPPGTGTDTQYF. CDR3 DNA sequence: TGTGCCAGCAGTGAGTCTCCCCCCGGGACCGGGACAGATACGCAGTATTTT.

J is TRBJ2-7 and V is TRBV20-1; 8 bases map to TRBD2. V trimming: 5 bases; J trimming: 3 bases; junction bases outside the gene matches: 6. This CDR3 is built from 13 residues. Germline lookup yields CDR1 DFQATT and CDR2 SNEGSKA (reference sequence). The CDR3 DNA reads as TGCAGTGCTCCTACCCTAGCGGGCTACGAGCAGTACTTC. It translates to CSAPTLAGYEQYF.

The rearrangement uses TRBV6-1 and TRBJ2-7, with 9 bases matching TRBD1. V shed 8 bases and J 0 bases; nucleotides not matched to a gene: 11. The germline CDR1 and CDR2 sequences are MNHNS and SASEGT. This CDR3 has 16 residues. CDR3 bases: TGTGCCAGCGGTCGACCGGGACAGGGAACCTCCTACGAGCAGTACTTC. Translated: CASGRPGQGTSYEQYF.

This clonotype was observed at least ten times. The chain uses TRBV7-3 and TRBJ1-4, with D uncertain. The CDR3 has 13 residues. Germline-derived CDR1 and CDR2 are SGHTA and FQGTGA. Trimming took off 2 bases at V and 3 bases at J, with 4 bases between the two ends. CDR3 in amino acids: CASSLGANEKLFF. As DNA, the CDR3 is TGTGCCAGCAGCTTAGGGGCTAATGAAAAACTGTTTTTT.

This clonotype was detected ten times or more. The V call is TRBV3-1, the J call TRBJ1-3; possibly TRBD1 for D (5 bases). The CDR3 is 15 residues long. Trimming pared 1 base from V and 4 bases from J, leaving 11 bases between. In germline, CDR1 is LGHDT, CDR2 YNNKEL (reference sequence). DNA for the CDR3: TGTGCCAGCAGCCAAGGAGGGGACGGAGGAAACACCATATATTTT. It encodes CASSQGGDGGNTIYF.

This rearrangement joins TRBV28 to TRBJ2-7, with D hard to call. The germline CDR1 and CDR2 sequences are MDHEN and SYDVKM. This CDR3 has 15 amino acids. Trimming stripped 5 bases from V and 0 bases from J, with 14 bases between. The CDR3 reads CASSPPNSYSYEQYF. CDR3 bases: TGTGCCAGCAGTCCGCCTAACAGTTACTCCTACGAGCAGTACTTC. The full variable domain, completed using reference TRBV28 and TRBJ2-7, is DVKVTQSSRYLVKRTGEKVFLECVQDMDHENMFWYRQDPGLGLRLIYFSYDVKMKEKGDIPEGYSVSREKKERFSLILESASTNQTSMYLCASSPPNSYSYEQYFGPGTRLTVT.